This T cell receptor beta chain was sequenced during a study of cytotoxic CD8 clonotypes in ibrutinib-treated CLL (dated by TCRdb to the early 2020s). Looking at the study overall: The cohort was composed of around twelve relapsed/refractory and about 16 treatment-naive patients; IGHV unmutated status was identified in 17 patients. Partial responses were observed in 24 patients and complete responses in 2; after a median follow-up of around 64 months, remission was maintained in 15 or so patients and progression was observed in around twelve. Samples at response were collected after a median of around twelve months of treatment, with a range of about 6 to 40 months. On average, each sample had hundreds of thousands of productive templates and 94,082 productive rearrangements. Longitudinal samples were obtainable from about 30% of the roughly 86 participants in the trial. Cryopreserved peripheral blood mononuclear cells were collected before treatment, at response, and at either disease progression or sustained remission.

Here is what the overall study found, with its caveats: At baseline, clonality was higher than in age-matched healthy donors and showed a strong correlation with circulating CD8+ T-cell counts. Public clonotypes were rare and either contracted or stayed stable during treatment, and the rise in clonality at ibrutinib response reflected the expansion of private clonotypes. An increase in clonality was observed at ibrutinib response, with clonality remaining stable during sustained remission and falling back toward baseline at progression. Lymph node repertoires were not examined, and the timing of sampling was not matched between patients in sustained remission and those whose disease progressed.

Roughly 1.9 micrograms of genomic DNA were extracted from cryopreserved PBMCs for TCR beta library preparation. Longitudinal blood samples from CLL patients on ibrutinib monotherapy underwent high-throughput TCR beta sequencing. The patients were enrolled in a single-center, open-label phase 2 trial of ibrutinib monotherapy. A MiSeq instrument was used for deep resolution sequencing, which targeted depths ranging from 1 in 1 million up to 1 in 200,000 T cells, with coverage averaging 10x for each clonotype. The immunoSEQ hsTCRB Kit was used to generate the TCR beta libraries. The original pipeline was this. ImmunoSEQ Data Assistant and ImmunoSEQ Analyzer were used for data analysis, and V, D and J genes were assigned according to IMGT definitions. Clonality, with values ranging from 0 to 1, was calculated as one minus the normalized Shannon entropy of productive rearrangement frequencies. Only overrepresented clonotypes making up at least 0.05% of each patient's repertoire were included in the public clonotype analysis. Some 13 age-matched healthy donor repertoires from immuneACCESS were used as controls for clonality. TCRdb obtained this table from immuneACCESS and retained in-frame rearrangements with V and J assigned. These tables miss some clones; where compared with another copy, unresolved V genes account for less than half of the shortfall, and the remainder is unexplained. D and trimming were read from the DNA, whereas the V and J calls and clone size are those reported in that table. This sample lists some 300,000 clones; 80% were detected once. The ten largest clones represent about 6.7% of the sample.

As concerns this clone: Its antigen has not been determined. The record has no base qualities; no much larger clone is one base away.

CDR1 is given as LGHNA and CDR2 as YSLEER, both from the germline V gene. From the cysteine through the phenylalanine, the CDR3 covers 14 amino acids. Kept here is only the CDR3 DNA, which spans 42 bases and is read in frame from base 1. Trimming takes 3 bases off V and 15 bases off J; junction bases not matched to a gene: 11. The clonotype originates from a human donor with chronic lymphocytic leukemia. The receptor chain draws on TRBV4-3 and TRBJ2-1, with 10 bases matching TRBD2. Sample: PBMCs, taken before ibrutinib treatment. CDR3 protein: CASSQVGGLALLFF. The DNA is as follows: TGCGCCAGCAGCCAGGTCGGGGGACTAGCGCTACTGTTCTTC.